This paragraph covers one T cell receptor beta chain sequence. Its antigen is not known. The source of the sample is a study of T cell repertoires in aging, cancer and after chemotherapy. Study in general: Pre- and post-chemotherapy samples were paired from glioblastoma patients treated with temozolomide-based therapy.

General observations from the study: No conclusions about immunological memory after chemotherapy can be drawn from the repertoire data. Loss of evenness, beyond lost richness, contributed to age-related TCR diversity decline in cancer patients. Compared with age-matched healthy donors, untreated hematological or solid cancer patients showed higher blood TCR clonality.

Peripheral blood genomic DNA, not sorted cells or RNA, was the template. The CDR3 contains 13 residues. Per the germline V gene, CDR1 is SGHTA and CDR2 is FQGNSA. Trimming cost V 2 bases and J 4 bases, with 9 bases left between them. Multiplex touch-down PCR with TRB-A/B primers amplified rearranged V-D-J TRB sequences. MiXCR, applied by TCRdb to the multiplex PCR reads, yields one record per CDR3 protein. The table has roughly 2,000 distinct CDR3 sequences, 64% seen once. Sequenced: blood. This receptor was obtained from a human donor with a solid tumor. The chain links TRBV7-2 to TRBJ2-7; D unresolved. The CDR3 here is CASSLRSEYEQYF. The CDR3 DNA sequence: TGTGCCAGCAGCTTAAGGTCGGAGTACGAGCAGTACTTC.